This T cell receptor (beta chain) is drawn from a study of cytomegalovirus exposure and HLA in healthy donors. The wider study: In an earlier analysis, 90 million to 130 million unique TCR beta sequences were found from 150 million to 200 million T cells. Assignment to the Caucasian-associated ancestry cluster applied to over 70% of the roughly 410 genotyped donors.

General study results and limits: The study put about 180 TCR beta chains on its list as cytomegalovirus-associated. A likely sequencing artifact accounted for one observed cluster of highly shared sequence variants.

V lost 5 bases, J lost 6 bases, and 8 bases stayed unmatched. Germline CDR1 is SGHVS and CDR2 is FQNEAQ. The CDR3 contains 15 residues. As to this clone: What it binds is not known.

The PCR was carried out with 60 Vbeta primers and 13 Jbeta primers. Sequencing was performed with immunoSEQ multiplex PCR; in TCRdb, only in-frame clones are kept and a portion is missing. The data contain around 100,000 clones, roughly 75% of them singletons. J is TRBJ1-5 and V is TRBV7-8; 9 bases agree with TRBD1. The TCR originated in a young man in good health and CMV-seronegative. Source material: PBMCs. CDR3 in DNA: TGTGCCAGCAGCCTGGGACAGGGTAAGGGTCAGCCCCAGCATTTT. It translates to CASSLGQGKGQPQHF.